This note documents a single T cell receptor (beta chain) sequence. This sample was included in a study of Ad26.COV2.S vaccination and SARS-CoV-2 variants. The wider study: Donor was assigned to the Ad26.COV2.S arm of trial COV1001.

The table came from immunoSEQ multiplex PCR; TCRdb's copy has only in-frame clones and leaves some out. The profile shows 250,000 to 300,000 clones, roughly 86% of them singletons. The CDR3 length is 14 residues. Trimming cost V 10 bases and J 6 bases, with 19 bases left between them. Germline lookup yields CDR1 LNHDA and CDR2 SQIVND (reference sequence). The sample's treatment: 15 to 20 received Ad26.COV2.S at low or high dose, single or two shots; 5 received placebo; per-sample allocation not given. Sample collection was performed on day 63 after the first vaccine or placebo injection. Spike of the Wuhan-strain SARS-CoV-2 was expressed by an Ad26 vector, which formed the vaccine.

J is TRBJ1-5 and V is TRBV19; perhaps TRBD1 as D (6 bases). The receptor was derived from a person between 18 and 59 years old who received the Ad26.COV2.S COVID-19 vaccine or a placebo. This specimen was peripheral blood, taken in a trial of Ad26.COV2.S vaccine versus placebo. CDR3 in amino acids: CATLGLGGGQPQHF. The CDR3 nucleotides read TGTGCCACTCTCGGCCTAGGGGGTGGTCAGCCCCAGCATTTT.